This record covers a single TCR beta chain. Its specificity is not known. V shed 6 bases, J shed 2 bases, and the junction held 7 bases outside the gene matches. Germline CDR1 reads MNHEY; CDR2 reads SVGAGI. CDR3 length equals 14 residues. Here immunoSEQ multiplex PCR was the method, and the copy in TCRdb shows in-frame clones only, minus some. The table records around 180,000 clones, 70% to 90% of them present only once. This sample stems from a study of T cell responses to AZD1222 COVID-19 vaccine. Across the whole study: Both about-4-week and about-12-week second-dose recipients were combined. Notes on the study in general: Clonal diversity was possibly underestimated; the donors were predominantly white British and more often female. Spike-wide vaccine-associated CD4 TCRs dominated at 160-218 and 743-854.

The V call is TRBV6-5, the J call TRBJ2-7; TRBD1 matches at 7 bases. The TCR sequence derives from an adult in good health. Source: peripheral blood, taken on day 0 of AZD1222 vaccination. The CDR3 DNA reads TGTGCCAGCAGGAAGACAGGGCCTCCCTACGAGCAGTACTTC. This gives the protein CASRKTGPPYEQYF.